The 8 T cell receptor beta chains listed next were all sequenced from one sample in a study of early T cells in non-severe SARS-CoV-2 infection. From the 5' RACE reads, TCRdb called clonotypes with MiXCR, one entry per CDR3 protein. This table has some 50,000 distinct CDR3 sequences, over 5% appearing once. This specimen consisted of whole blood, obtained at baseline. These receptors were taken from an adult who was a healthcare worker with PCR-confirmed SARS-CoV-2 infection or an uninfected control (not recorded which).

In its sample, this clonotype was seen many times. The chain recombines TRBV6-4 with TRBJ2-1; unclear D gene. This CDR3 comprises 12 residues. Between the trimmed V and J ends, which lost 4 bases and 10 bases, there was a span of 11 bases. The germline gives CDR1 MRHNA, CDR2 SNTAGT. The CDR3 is CASSAGEGEQFF. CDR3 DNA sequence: TGTGCCAGCAGTGCTGGGGAAGGGGAGCAGTTCTTC.

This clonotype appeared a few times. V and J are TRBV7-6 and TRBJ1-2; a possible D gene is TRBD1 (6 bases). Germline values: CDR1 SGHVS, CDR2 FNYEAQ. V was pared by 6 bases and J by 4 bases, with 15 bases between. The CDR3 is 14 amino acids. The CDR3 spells CASSPDRSGYGYTF. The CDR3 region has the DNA TGTGCCAGCAGTCCTGACAGGTCCGGCTATGGCTACACCTTC.

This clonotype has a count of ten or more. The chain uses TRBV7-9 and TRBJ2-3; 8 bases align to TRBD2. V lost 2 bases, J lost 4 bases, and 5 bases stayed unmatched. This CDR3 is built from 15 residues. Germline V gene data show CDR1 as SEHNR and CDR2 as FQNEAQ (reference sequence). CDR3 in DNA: TGTGCCAGCAGCTTAAACGGGAGGGACGCAGATACGCAGTATTTT. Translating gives CASSLNGRDADTQYF.

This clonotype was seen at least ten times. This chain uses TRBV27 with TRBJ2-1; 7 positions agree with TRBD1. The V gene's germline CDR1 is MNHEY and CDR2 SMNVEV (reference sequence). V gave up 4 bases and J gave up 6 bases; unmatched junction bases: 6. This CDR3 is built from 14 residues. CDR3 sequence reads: CASSSETGINEQFF. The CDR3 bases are TGTGCCAGCAGTTCCGAGACAGGGATCAATGAGCAGTTCTTC.

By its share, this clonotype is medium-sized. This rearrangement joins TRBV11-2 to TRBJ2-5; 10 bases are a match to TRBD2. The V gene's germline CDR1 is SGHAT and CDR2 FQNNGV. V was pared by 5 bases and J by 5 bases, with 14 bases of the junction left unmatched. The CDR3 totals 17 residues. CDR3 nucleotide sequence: TGTGCCAGCAGCCGGACCAGCGGGAGGGCATCTGAGGAGACCCAGTACTTC. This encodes CASSRTSGRASEETQYF.

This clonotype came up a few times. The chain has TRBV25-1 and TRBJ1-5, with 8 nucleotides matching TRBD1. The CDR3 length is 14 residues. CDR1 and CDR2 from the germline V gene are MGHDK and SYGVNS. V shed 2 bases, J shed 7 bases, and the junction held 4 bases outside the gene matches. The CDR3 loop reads CASSEGTGQQPQHF. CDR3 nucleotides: TGTGCCAGCAGTGAAGGGACAGGCCAACAGCCCCAGCATTTT.

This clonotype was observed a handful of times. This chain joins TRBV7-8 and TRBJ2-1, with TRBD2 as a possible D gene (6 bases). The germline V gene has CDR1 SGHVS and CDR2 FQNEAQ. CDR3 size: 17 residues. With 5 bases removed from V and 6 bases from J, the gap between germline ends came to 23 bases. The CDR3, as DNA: TGTGCCAGCAGCCTTCTCGGGAGTGGGGCCAGTATCAATGAGCAGTTCTTC. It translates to CASSLLGSGASINEQFF.

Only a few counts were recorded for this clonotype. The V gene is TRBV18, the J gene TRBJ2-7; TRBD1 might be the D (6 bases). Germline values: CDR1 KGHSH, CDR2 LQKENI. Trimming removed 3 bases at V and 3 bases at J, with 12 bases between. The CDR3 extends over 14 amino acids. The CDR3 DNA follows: TGTGCCAGCTCACCCCGCTCACAGGGCTACGAGCAGTACTTC. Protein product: CASSPRSQGYEQYF.